The present T cell receptor (beta chain) was sequenced within a study of CD8 T cells in ankylosing spondylitis. Study-wide results and limits: Some of these motif variants have turned up before, in reports on reactive arthritis synovial fluid and blood. There was a TCR beta motif, made of 7 to 9 highly homologous variants, that appeared characteristic of ankylosing spondylitis blood.

In making TCR beta libraries, quantitative 5'-RACE with molecular barcodes was used. TCRdb re-derived calls from the 5' RACE reads in MiXCR, one entry per CDR3 protein. Of some 100,000 distinct CDR3 sequences listed, about 7.7% are singletons. In this sample, this clonotype turned up many times. The antigen is undetermined. Germline-derived CDR1 and CDR2 are SQVTM and ANQGSEA. This CDR3 is built from 11 residues. With 3 bases removed from V and 4 bases from J, the gap between germline ends came to 5 bases. The clonotype originates from a male donor with ankylosing spondylitis or in good health (not recorded which). Sequenced: blood, either unsorted or a sorted T cell fraction (not recorded which). V usage is TRBV29-1 and J usage is TRBJ2-3; D gene unclear. The CDR3 is CSVDLADTQYF. The CDR3 region has the DNA TGCAGCGTTGATCTAGCAGATACGCAGTATTTT.